The 29 T cell receptor beta chains reported below all come from one sample, sequenced in a study of shared clonotypes between healthy human individuals. Assay used: immunoSEQ multiplex PCR; TCRdb lists only in-frame clones, some missing. The sample yields approximately 2.1 million clones, about 92% seen once. Material: naive CD4+ T cells from PBMCs. Subset defined: CD45RA+ positively selected. The receptor set was obtained from a man younger than 30 in good health. Some clones in this sample may be carry-over from other donors' samples.

The table lists this clone with a count of one. The chain joins TRBV6-5 to TRBJ2-1, with TRBD1 matching over 9 bases. This CDR3 region has 15 residues. Germline V gene data show CDR1 as MNHEY and CDR2 as SVGAGI. V lost 2 bases and J lost 3; bases outside the gene matches: 2. The CDR3 spells CASSYRDRVYNEQFF. The DNA of the CDR3 is TGTGCCAGCAGTTACCGGGACAGGGTCTACAATGAGCAGTTCTTC.

The V call is TRBV7-3, the J call TRBJ1-1, with 9 bases fitting TRBD1. After removal of 3 bases from V and 7 bases from J, the junction contained 12 bases not matched to a gene. The germline V gene has CDR1 SGHTA and CDR2 FQGTGA. This CDR3 has 16 residues. The CDR3 spells CASSFSIGQGTDEAFF. The DNA for the CDR3 is TGTGCCAGCAGCTTCTCGATCGGACAGGGGACGGATGAAGCTTTCTTT.

J is TRBJ2-7 and V is TRBV30; 11 bases map to TRBD2. This CDR3 is built from 14 residues. The germline CDR1 and CDR2 sequences are GTSNPN and SVGIG (reference sequence). V was clipped by 0 bases and J by 5 bases; unmatched bases: 3. CDR3 protein: CAWSVLAGVDEQYF. For the CDR3, the DNA is TGTGCCTGGAGTGTACTAGCGGGAGTTGACGAGCAGTACTTC.

Details on this clone: In the same sample, other DNA sequences code for this CDR3. This rearrangement joins TRBV5-1 to TRBJ2-3; the match to TRBD2 covers 11 bases. The ends lost 3 bases at V and 3 bases at J; junction bases unmatched: 0. This CDR3 is built from 14 residues. Per germline, CDR1 SGHRS and CDR2 YFSETQ. The CDR3 spells CASSWTSGTDTQYF. DNA of the CDR3: TGCGCCAGCAGCTGGACTAGCGGGACAGATACGCAGTATTTT.

This clone was detected only once. This chain uses TRBV5-1 with TRBJ2-1; tentative D call: TRBD2 (6 bases). The CDR3 loop spans 16 amino acids. V was shortened by 3 bases and J by 8 bases, with 21 bases between the two germline ends. Germline V gives CDR1 SGHRS, CDR2 YFSETQ. The CDR3 sequence: CASSSTTTSWGDEQFF. The CDR3, as DNA: TGCGCCAGCAGCTCCACCACTACTAGCTGGGGAGATGAGCAGTTCTTC.

V usage is TRBV28 and J usage is TRBJ1-2; a weak D match, TRBD1 (5 bases). Germline loops: CDR1 MDHEN, CDR2 SYDVKM. The CDR3 length is 14 residues. Trimming took off 8 bases at V and 2 bases at J, with 15 bases between the two ends. CDR3 sequence reads: CASHLGGTNYGYTF. CDR3 in DNA: TGTGCCAGCCACCTAGGCGGGACGAACTATGGCTACACCTTC.

The chain joins TRBV11-3 to TRBJ2-5; tentatively, D is TRBD2 (5 bases). V dropped 5 bases and J dropped 5 bases, with 15 bases sitting between them. From germline, CDR1 is SGHNT and CDR2 YENEEA. The CDR3 sequence is 14 residues long. This CDR3 reads CASSASGPQETQYF. Written as DNA, the CDR3 is TGTGCCAGCAGCGCCAGCGGCCCCCAGGAGACCCAGTACTTC.

V gene TRBV7-2 combines with J gene TRBJ2-3, with D possibly being TRBD2 (6 bases). V was pared by 5 bases and J by 2 bases, with 11 bases between. Germline CDR1 reads SGHTA; CDR2 reads FQGNSA. This CDR3 spans 14 amino acids. DNA of the CDR3: TGTGCCAGCAGCCATAGCGGTTCCACAGATACGCAGTATTTT. Amino acids: CASSHSGSTDTQYF.

This clone was found once. The gene calls are TRBV4-1 and TRBJ1-5; D is uncertain. The CDR3 covers 16 residues. Germline V gene data show CDR1 as MGHRA and CDR2 as YSYEKL. V was pared by 6 bases and J by 3 bases, with 18 bases between. CDR3 sequence (DNA): TGCGCCAGCAGTCGTTCATTGGCCGAGAACAATCAGCCCCAGCATTTT. Its protein product is CASSRSLAENNQPQHF.

The CDR3 protein is CSANRENNEKLFF. CDR3 nucleotide sequence: TGCAGCGCTAACAGGGAGAATAATGAAAAACTGTTTTTT. The J gene is TRBJ1-4, the V gene TRBV29-1, with D possibly TRBD1 on 6 matching bases. Germline V gene sequence: CDR1 SQVTM, CDR2 ANQGSEA. This CDR3 comprises 13 residues. V lost 7 bases, J lost 4 bases, and 13 bases lay in between.

The chain is built from TRBV4-1 and TRBJ2-1, with D unresolved. Germline V lookup: CDR1 MGHRA, CDR2 YSYEKL. This CDR3 contains 13 residues. The ends were cut back, 1 base at V and 7 bases at J, with 8 bases in the middle. The CDR3 nucleotides are TGCGCCAGCAGCCAAGTTCAATCGAATGAGCAGTTCTTC. Protein: CASSQVQSNEQFF.

J is TRBJ2-1 and V is TRBV4-3; 8 bases line up with TRBD2. CDR1 LGHNA and CDR2 YSLEER come from the germline V gene. CDR3 length equals 18 residues. Trimming removed 6 bases from V and 8 bases from J; junction bases left unmatched: 21. CDR3 coding DNA: TGCGCCAGCAGTCACAGCACAGCGGGAGCAACCTTGGGCCATGAGCAGTTCTTC. Translating gives CASSHSTAGATLGHEQFF.

The chain employs TRBV2 and TRBJ2-2; 15 bases agree with TRBD2. The CDR3 runs 21 residues. After removal of 4 bases from V and 6 bases from J, the junction contained 18 bases not matched to a gene. Germline CDR1 reads SNHLY; CDR2 reads FYNNEI. The CDR3 DNA reads TGTGCCAGCAGTGCGCCTACTCCCGGGACTAGCGGGAGGCCGACCTCCGGGGAGCTGTTTTTT. It specifies CASSAPTPGTSGRPTSGELFF.

This clone was found a few times. Other DNA sequences from this sample encode an identical CDR3 as well. The chain carries TRBV5-1 and TRBJ1-1, with 7 bases aligning to TRBD1. Trimming at V came to 4 bases and at J to 2 bases, leaving 5 bases not matched to a gene. The CDR3 has 14 amino acids. Germline loops: CDR1 SGHRS, CDR2 YFSETQ. The CDR3 bases are TGCGCCAGCAGCCCTGGACAGGAAAACACTGAAGCTTTCTTT. Protein: CASSPGQENTEAFF.

The genes are TRBV30 and TRBJ2-7, with D possibly TRBD1 on 5 matching bases. V was clipped by 1 base and J by 5 bases, with 15 bases between them. Germline CDR1 GTSNPN, CDR2 SVGIG (reference sequence). This CDR3 contains 14 residues. The CDR3 sequence is CAWSGQSVTDEQYF. The CDR3 bases are TGTGCCTGGAGTGGACAGTCCGTTACTGACGAGCAGTACTTC.

A remark on this clone: The junction shows a germline mismatch at one end, possibly a read error. This chain uses TRBV15 with TRBJ2-7, with 7 bases lining up with TRBD2. Germline lookup yields CDR1 LNHNV and CDR2 YYDKDF (reference sequence). The CDR3 consists of 16 residues. This CDR3 is CATSRSGDFSIYEQYF. CDR3 DNA sequence: TGTGCTACCAGCCGAAGCGGGGACTTTTCAATCTACGAGCAGTACTTC.

V usage is TRBV7-3 and J usage is TRBJ1-3; 12 bases match TRBD1. The V gene end was trimmed by 1 base and the J gene end by 4 bases; junction bases not matched to a gene: 5. Germline V gene sequence: CDR1 SGHTA, CDR2 FQGTGA. This CDR3 is built from 17 residues. CDR3 residues: CASSLKGQGARGNTIYF. The DNA of the CDR3 is TGTGCCAGCAGCTTAAAGGGACAGGGGGCGCGGGGAAACACCATATATTTT.

The genes are TRBV5-4 and TRBJ1-4, with TRBD1 identical over 8 bases. This CDR3 has 15 residues. Germline values: CDR1 SGHNT, CDR2 YYREEE (reference sequence). The junction had 6 bases not matched to a gene; V was cut back by 0 bases and J by 8 bases. CDR3 in DNA: TGTGCCAGCAGCTTGGGCGGAGGACAGGGAGAAAAACTGTTTTTT. Protein sequence: CASSLGGGQGEKLFF.

This sequence joins TRBV5-1 and TRBJ2-5; unclear D gene. CDR1 and CDR2 (germline): SGHRS, YFSETQ. V lost 0 bases and J lost 5, with 17 bases in between. This CDR3 is built from 16 residues. CDR3 sequence (DNA): TGCGCCAGCAGCTTGGACCTTACTGTTTATCCGGAGACCCAGTACTTC. It encodes CASSLDLTVYPETQYF.

The chain is built from TRBV29-1 and TRBJ2-1, with TRBD1 identical over 8 bases. The CDR3 consists of 13 residues. Per the germline V gene, CDR1 is SQVTM and CDR2 is ANQGSEA. The V segment lost 1 base and the J segment 9 bases; nucleotides outside the gene matches: 5. CDR3 sequence: CSVEGTGSSEQFF. The CDR3, as DNA: TGCAGCGTTGAAGGGACAGGGAGTAGTGAGCAGTTCTTC.

With regard to this clone: Other DNA sequences in this specimen translate into the identical CDR3. The chain combines TRBV18 with TRBJ1-1, with unresolved D. The CDR3 spans 13 residues. V was trimmed by 6 bases and J by 5 bases, leaving 13 bases between them. Germline V CDR1 and CDR2: KGHSH, LQKENI. The CDR3 DNA is TGTGCCAGCTCTCGGGCCGTAAATACTGAAGCTTTCTTT. As protein: CASSRAVNTEAFF.

The chain couples TRBV21-1 to TRBJ1-5. TRBV21-1 corresponds to a pseudogene. This CDR3 is built from 15 residues. CDR3 bases: TGTGCCAGCAGCAATCCGCATGCTCCCAATCAGCCCCAGCATTTT. It is translated as CASSNPHAPNQPQHF.

About this clone itself: This sample also contains other DNA sequences that code for the same CDR3. V is TRBV30 and J is TRBJ1-5; D is ambiguous. The CDR3 spans 13 residues. The germline gives CDR1 GTSNPN, CDR2 SVGIG (reference sequence). Deletions cut 0 bases from V and 4 bases from J, with 7 bases between. CDR3 nucleotide sequence: TGTGCCTGGAGTGTGAGGGCGAATCAGCCCCAGCATTTT. Residues: CAWSVRANQPQHF. The complete variable domain, with remaining parts taken from reference TRBV30 and TRBJ1-5, reads SQTIHQWPATLVQPVGSPLSLECTVEGTSNPNLYWYRQAAGRGLQLLFYSVGIGQISSEVPQNLSASRPQDRQFILSSKKLLLSDSGFYLCAWSVRANQPQHFGDGTRLSIL.

The chain is built from TRBV28 and TRBJ2-1, with D unclear. The germline V gene encodes CDR1 MDHEN and CDR2 SYDVKM. The CDR3 is made up of 12 amino acids. V lost 4 bases and J 10 bases, leaving 11 bases between the germline ends. The CDR3 bases are TGTGCCAGCAGTTCGACCACCGGCGAGCAGTTCTTC. Translation gives CASSSTTGEQFF. Together with reference TRBV28 and TRBJ2-1, the CDR3 gives the full variable domain: DVKVTQSSRYLVKRTGEKVFLECVQDMDHENMFWYRQDPGLGLRLIYFSYDVKMKEKGDIPEGYSVSREKKERFSLILESASTNQTSMYLCASSSTTGEQFFGPGTRLTVL.

This rearrangement joins TRBV6-1 to TRBJ2-7; TRBD2 aligns across 11 bases. V shed 1 base, J shed 3 bases, and the junction held 2 bases outside the gene matches. CDR1 is MNHNS, CDR2 SASEGT, per germline. The CDR3 loop spans 15 amino acids. CDR3 in amino acids: CASSEGLAGIYEQYF. In nucleotides, the CDR3 is TGTGCCAGCAGTGAAGGACTAGCGGGAATCTACGAGCAGTACTTC.

The genes are TRBV9 and TRBJ2-5; tentatively, D is TRBD1 (6 bases). Germline V gene sequence: CDR1 SGDLS, CDR2 YYNGEE. V was shortened by 3 bases and J by 5 bases, with 17 bases between the two germline ends. The CDR3 extends over 15 amino acids. As DNA, the CDR3 is TGTGCCAGCAGCGGGGAACAGGGATCGGGTGAGACCCAGTACTTC. Protein product: CASSGEQGSGETQYF.

This clone was seen a few times. The gene calls are TRBV28 and TRBJ1-2, with D unclear. Germline CDR1 and CDR2: MDHEN and SYDVKM. There are 13 residues in the CDR3. Trimming pared 4 bases from V and 5 bases from J, leaving 11 bases between. The CDR3 spells CASSSPPVYGYTF. CDR3 bases: TGTGCCAGCAGTTCACCCCCGGTATATGGCTACACCTTC.

The chain links TRBV11-2 to TRBJ1-2; D is unresolved. V lost 5 bases and J 4 bases, leaving 17 bases between the germline ends. The germline V gene has CDR1 SGHAT and CDR2 FQNNGV. The CDR3 length is 15 residues. CDR3 nucleotide sequence: TGTGCCAGCAGCCCCGGTGATATGGTGGGCTATGGCTACACCTTC. This sequence encodes CASSPGDMVGYGYTF.

V and J are TRBV9 and TRBJ2-1; a possible D gene is TRBD1 (5 bases). Looked up from germline, CDR1 is SGDLS and CDR2 is YYNGEE. The CDR3 covers 16 residues. The ends were cut back, 1 base at V and 3 bases at J, with 14 bases in the middle. DNA for the CDR3: TGTGCCAGCAGCGTAAAGGGGTCCCTGCTCTACAATGAGCAGTTCTTC. This translates into CASSVKGSLLYNEQFF.